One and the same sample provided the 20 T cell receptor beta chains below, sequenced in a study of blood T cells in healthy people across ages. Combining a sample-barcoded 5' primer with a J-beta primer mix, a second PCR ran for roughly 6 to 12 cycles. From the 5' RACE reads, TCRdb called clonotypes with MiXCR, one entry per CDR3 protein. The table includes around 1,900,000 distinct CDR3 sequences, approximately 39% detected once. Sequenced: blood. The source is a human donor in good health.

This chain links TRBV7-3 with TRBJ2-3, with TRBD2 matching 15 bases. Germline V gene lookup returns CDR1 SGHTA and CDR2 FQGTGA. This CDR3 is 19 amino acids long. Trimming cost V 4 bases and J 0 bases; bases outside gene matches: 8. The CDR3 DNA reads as TGTGCCAGCAGCTCCGGACTAGCGGGGGGGCGTACTAGCACAGATACGCAGTATTTT. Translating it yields CASSSGLAGGRTSTDTQYF.

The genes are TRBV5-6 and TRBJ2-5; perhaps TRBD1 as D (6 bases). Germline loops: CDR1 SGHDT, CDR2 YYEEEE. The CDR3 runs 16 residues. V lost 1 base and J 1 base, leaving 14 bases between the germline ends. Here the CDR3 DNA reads TGTGCCAGCAGCTTGCTCCTGGACAGCTTCCAAGAGACCCAGTACTTC. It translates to CASSLLLDSFQETQYF.

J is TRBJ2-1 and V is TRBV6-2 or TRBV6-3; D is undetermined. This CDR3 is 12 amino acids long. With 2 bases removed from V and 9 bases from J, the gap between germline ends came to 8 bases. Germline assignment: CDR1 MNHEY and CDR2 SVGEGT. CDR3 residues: CASSYRLLEQFF. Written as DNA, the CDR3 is TGTGCCAGCAGTTACCGCCTTCTTGAGCAGTTCTTC.

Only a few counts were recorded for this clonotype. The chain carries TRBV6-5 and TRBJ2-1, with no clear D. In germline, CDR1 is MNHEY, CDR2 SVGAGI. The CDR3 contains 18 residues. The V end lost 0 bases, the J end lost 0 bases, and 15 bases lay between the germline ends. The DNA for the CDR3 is TGTGCCAGCAGTTACTCATCCGGATTGGAAAGCTCCTACAATGAGCAGTTCTTC. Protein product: CASSYSSGLESSYNEQFF.

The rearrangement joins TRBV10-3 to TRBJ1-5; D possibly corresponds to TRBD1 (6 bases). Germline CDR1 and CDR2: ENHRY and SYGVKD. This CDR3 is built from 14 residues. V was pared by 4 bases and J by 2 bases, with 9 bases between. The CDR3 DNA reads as TGTGCCATCAGTGGGTACAGGGGCAATCAGCCCCAGCATTTT. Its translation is CAISGYRGNQPQHF.

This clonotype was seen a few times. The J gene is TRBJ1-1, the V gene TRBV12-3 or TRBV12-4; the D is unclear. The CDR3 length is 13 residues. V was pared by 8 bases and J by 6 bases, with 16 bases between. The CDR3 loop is CASSGADQAEAFF. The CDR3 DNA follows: TGTGCCAGCTCCGGCGCAGATCAGGCTGAAGCTTTCTTT.

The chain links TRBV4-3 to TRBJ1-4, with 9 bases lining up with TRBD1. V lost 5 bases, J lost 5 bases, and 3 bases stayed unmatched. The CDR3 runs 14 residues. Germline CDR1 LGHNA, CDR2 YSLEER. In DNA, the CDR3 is TGCGCCAGCAGCACAGGGGGCGACAATGAAAAACTGTTTTTT. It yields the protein CASSTGGDNEKLFF.

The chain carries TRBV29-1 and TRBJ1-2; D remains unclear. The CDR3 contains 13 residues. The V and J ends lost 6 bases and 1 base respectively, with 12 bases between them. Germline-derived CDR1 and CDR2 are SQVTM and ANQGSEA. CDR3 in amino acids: CSVPLEGNYGYTF. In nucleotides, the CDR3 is TGCAGCGTCCCGCTTGAGGGTAACTATGGCTACACCTTC.

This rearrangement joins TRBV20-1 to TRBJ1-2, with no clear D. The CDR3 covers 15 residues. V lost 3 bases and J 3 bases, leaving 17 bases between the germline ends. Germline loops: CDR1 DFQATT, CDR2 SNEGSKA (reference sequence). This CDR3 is CSARPRVGIHYGYTF. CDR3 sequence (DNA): TGCAGTGCTAGGCCCCGGGTCGGGATCCACTATGGCTACACCTTC.

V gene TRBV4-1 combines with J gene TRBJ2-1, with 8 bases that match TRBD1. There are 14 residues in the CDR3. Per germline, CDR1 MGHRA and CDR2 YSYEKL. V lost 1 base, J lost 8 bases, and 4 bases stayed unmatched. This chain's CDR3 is CASSQGRTGYEQFF. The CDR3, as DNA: TGCGCCAGCAGCCAAGGGAGGACAGGGTATGAGCAGTTCTTC.

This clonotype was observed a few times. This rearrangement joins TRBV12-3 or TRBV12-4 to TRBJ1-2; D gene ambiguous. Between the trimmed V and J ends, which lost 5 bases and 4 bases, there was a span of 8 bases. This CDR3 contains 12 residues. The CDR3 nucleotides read TGTGCCAGCAGTACGACGCCCTATGGCTACACCTTC. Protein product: CASSTTPYGYTF.

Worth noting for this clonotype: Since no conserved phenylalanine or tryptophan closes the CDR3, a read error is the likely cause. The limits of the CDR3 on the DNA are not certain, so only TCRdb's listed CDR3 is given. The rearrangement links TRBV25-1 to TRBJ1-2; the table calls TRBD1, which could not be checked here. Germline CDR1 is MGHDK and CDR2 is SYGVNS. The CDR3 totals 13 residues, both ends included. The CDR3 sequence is CATQGTGEISYTC.

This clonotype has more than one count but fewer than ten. The CDR3 DNA reads TGTGCCAGCAGGAGGGAGGGCCATGGCTACACCTTC. Its protein product is CASRREGHGYTF. The chain recombines TRBV6-5 with TRBJ1-2, with D unresolved. CDR3 length: 12 residues. Trimming cost V 6 bases and J 6 bases, with 11 bases left between them. Per germline, CDR1 MNHEY and CDR2 SVGAGI.

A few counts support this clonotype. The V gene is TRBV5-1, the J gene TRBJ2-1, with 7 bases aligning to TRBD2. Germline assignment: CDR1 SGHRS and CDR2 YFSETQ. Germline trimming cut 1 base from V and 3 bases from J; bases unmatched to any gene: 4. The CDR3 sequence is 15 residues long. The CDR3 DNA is TGCGCCAGCAGCTTGACCTGGGGGGGCTACAATGAGCAGTTCTTC. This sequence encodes CASSLTWGGYNEQFF.

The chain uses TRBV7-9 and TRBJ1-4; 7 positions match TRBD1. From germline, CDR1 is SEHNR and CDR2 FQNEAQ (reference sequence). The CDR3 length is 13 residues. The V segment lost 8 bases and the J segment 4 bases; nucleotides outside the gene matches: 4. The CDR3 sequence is CASGDSDNEKLFF. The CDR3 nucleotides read TGTGCCAGCGGGGACAGCGATAATGAAAAACTGTTTTTT.

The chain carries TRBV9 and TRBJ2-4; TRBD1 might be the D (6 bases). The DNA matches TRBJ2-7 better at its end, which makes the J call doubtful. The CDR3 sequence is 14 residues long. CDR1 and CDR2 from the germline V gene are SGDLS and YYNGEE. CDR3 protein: CASSQGTGYHEQYF. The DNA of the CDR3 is TGTGCCAGCAGCCAGGGTACAGGGTACCACGAGCAGTACTTC.

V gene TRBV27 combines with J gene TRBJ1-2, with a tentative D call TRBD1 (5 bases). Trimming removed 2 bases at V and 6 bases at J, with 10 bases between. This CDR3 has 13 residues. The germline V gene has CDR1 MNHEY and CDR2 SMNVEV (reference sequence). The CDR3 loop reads CASSLEGTDGYTF. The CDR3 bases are TGTGCCAGCAGTTTAGAAGGGACGGATGGCTACACCTTC.

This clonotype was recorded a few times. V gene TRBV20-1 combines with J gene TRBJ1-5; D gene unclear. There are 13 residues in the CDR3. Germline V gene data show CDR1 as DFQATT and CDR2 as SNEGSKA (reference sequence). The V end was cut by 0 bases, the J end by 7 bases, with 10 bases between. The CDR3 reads CSARDFLAQPQHF. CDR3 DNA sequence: TGCAGTGCTAGAGATTTTCTCGCCCAGCCCCAGCATTTT.

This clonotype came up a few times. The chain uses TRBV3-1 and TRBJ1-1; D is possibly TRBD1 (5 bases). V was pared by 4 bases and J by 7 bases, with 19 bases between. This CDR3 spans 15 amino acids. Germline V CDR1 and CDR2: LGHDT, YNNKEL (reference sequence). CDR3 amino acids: CASSRRQLGGGEAFF. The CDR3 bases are TGTGCCAGCAGCCGCCGCCAATTGGGTGGGGGTGAAGCTTTCTTT.

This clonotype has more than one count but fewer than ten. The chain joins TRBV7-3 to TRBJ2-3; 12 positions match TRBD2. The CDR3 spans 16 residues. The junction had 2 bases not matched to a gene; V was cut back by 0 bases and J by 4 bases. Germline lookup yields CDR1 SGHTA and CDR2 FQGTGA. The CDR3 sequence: CASSLTASGGADTQYF. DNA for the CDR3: TGTGCCAGCAGCTTAACAGCTAGCGGGGGGGCAGATACGCAGTATTTT.